Listed here are 11 T cell receptor beta chains from one sample, sequenced in a study of cytomegalovirus exposure and HLA in healthy donors. PCR amplification relied on 60 Vbeta primers (plus 13 Jbeta primers). Clones were read by immunoSEQ multiplex PCR, and TCRdb kept only the in-frame ones, dropping some. The data contain 110,000 or so clones, around 81% of them singletons. Sequencing was carried out using PBMCs. Receptor source: a woman aged 35 to 49 in good health and CMV-seronegative.

This clone showed up just once. The chain combines TRBV5-1 with TRBJ1-3; 8 positions match TRBD1. The CDR3 length is 17 residues. The germline CDR1 and CDR2 sequences are SGHRS and YFSETQ. Losses at the gene ends were 2 bases for V and 0 bases for J; bases not matched to a gene: 7. CDR3 region: CASSFGGTGGSGNTIYF. The CDR3 nucleotides are TGCGCCAGCAGCTTTGGCGGGACAGGCGGCTCTGGAAACACCATATATTTT.

For the CDR3, the DNA is TGTGCCAGCAGTGTGGAGTTTGGCGGGAGGGCCTCGGGCGGGGAGCTGTTTTTT. It translates to CASSVEFGGRASGGELFF. The genes are TRBV25-1 and TRBJ2-2; 9 nucleotides match TRBD2. CDR3 size: 18 residues. Germline CDR1 reads MGHDK; CDR2 reads SYGVNS. With V trimmed by 4 bases and J by 7 bases, 16 bases remained unmatched.

The chain carries TRBV7-9 and TRBJ2-2, with 12 bases matching TRBD2. The V gene end was trimmed by 5 bases and the J gene end by 5 bases; junction bases not matched to a gene: 9. The CDR3 consists of 17 residues. Germline V lookup: CDR1 SEHNR, CDR2 FQNEAQ (reference sequence). In DNA form, the CDR3 reads TGTGCCAGCAGCCATCCTAGCGGGAGGGCCGGGACCGGGGAGCTGTTTTTT. As protein: CASSHPSGRAGTGELFF.

The rearrangement uses TRBV7-3 and TRBJ1-3; D uncertain. Trimming removed 2 bases at V and 3 bases at J, with 5 bases between. CDR1 SGHTA and CDR2 FQGTGA come from the germline V gene. This CDR3 region has 13 residues. Here the CDR3 reads CASSLGGGNTIYF. In DNA, the CDR3 is TGTGCCAGCAGCTTAGGAGGTGGAAACACCATATATTTT.

The chain carries TRBV4-3 and TRBJ2-1; D might be TRBD2 (6 bases). Germline CDR1 is LGHNA and CDR2 is YSLEER. V shed 0 bases and J shed 3 bases, with 12 bases lying between them. The CDR3 runs to 16 residues. CDR3 DNA sequence: TGCGCCAGCAGCCAAGAAGGGAAGGAGGGCTACAATGAGCAGTTCTTC. Encoded protein: CASSQEGKEGYNEQFF.

The chain is built from TRBV7-9 and TRBJ1-4; TRBD1 matches at 7 bases. Germline CDR1 reads SEHNR; CDR2 reads FQNEAQ (reference sequence). This CDR3 has 14 residues. With V trimmed by 4 bases and J by 8 bases, 7 bases remained unmatched. The chain's CDR3 is CASSYTTGNEKLFF. The CDR3 DNA reads as TGTGCCAGCAGCTATACGACAGGGAACGAAAAACTGTTTTTT.

This chain links TRBV4-1 with TRBJ2-7, with 10 bases identical to TRBD1. The CDR3 consists of 17 residues. Per the germline V gene, CDR1 is MGHRA and CDR2 is YSYEKL. J was trimmed by 5 bases and V by 4 bases; bases with no gene match: 14. The DNA for the CDR3 is TGCGCCAGCAGCCTAGGAGGGACCGGGACAGGGGTAAACGAGCAGTACTTC. It specifies CASSLGGTGTGVNEQYF.

This chain connects TRBV6-1 to TRBJ1-2, with D possibly matching TRBD1 (6 bases). V was cut by 6 bases and J by 5 bases, with 16 bases left in between. The germline V gene has CDR1 MNHNS and CDR2 SASEGT. The CDR3 extends over 14 amino acids. As DNA, the CDR3 is TGTGCCAGCAGGGGAGCTACAGGGCGATATGGCTACACCTTC. Translating it yields CASRGATGRYGYTF.

The chain has TRBV25-1 and TRBJ1-4, with 8 bases fitting TRBD1. The length of the CDR3 is 16 residues. V lost 3 bases to trimming and J lost 4 bases; unmatched junction nucleotides: 7. Per the germline V gene, CDR1 is MGHDK and CDR2 is SYGVNS. CDR3 sequence (DNA): TGTGCCAGCAGTGAGGGCAGGGGGCTAATTAATGAAAAACTGTTTTTT. This encodes CASSEGRGLINEKLFF.

The chain employs TRBV7-9 and TRBJ1-5, with D perhaps matching TRBD1 (6 bases). Between the trimmed V and J ends, which lost 6 bases and 0 bases, there was a span of 15 bases. The CDR3 runs 16 residues. The V gene's germline CDR1 is SEHNR and CDR2 FQNEAQ (reference sequence). CDR3 nucleotide sequence: TGTGCCAGCAGTCTATCGACAGGTTATAGCAATCAGCCCCAGCATTTT. Protein product: CASSLSTGYSNQPQHF.

The chain is built from TRBV19 and TRBJ1-3; no firm D call. The CDR3 runs to 17 residues. The germline V and J ends were trimmed by 2 bases and 0 bases, with 14 bases remaining between them. The germline V gene has CDR1 LNHDA and CDR2 SQIVND (reference sequence). CDR3 loop: CASSIWSQKNSGNTIYF. The CDR3 DNA sequence: TGTGCCAGTAGTATATGGTCCCAGAAGAACTCTGGAAACACCATATATTTT.